One and the same sample provided the 14 T cell receptor beta chains below, sequenced in a study of metastatic and nonmetastatic thyroid tumors. TCRdb re-clonotyped the PCR reads through MiXCR. Among over 40,000 clones listed, roughly 11% were seen once. No patient received treatment before thyroid surgery. Sequences were obtained from blood. The source of these receptors is a female donor with papillary thyroid cancer or a benign thyroid nodule (not recorded which). Some clones in this sample may be carry-over from other donors' samples.

This clone was detected ten times or more. The genes are TRBV4-3 and TRBJ1-6; 8 bases agree with TRBD1. The CDR3 runs 16 residues. The J segment lost 6 bases and the V segment lost 0 bases, leaving 4 bases of the junction unmatched. CDR1 and CDR2 from the germline V gene are LGHNA and YSLEER. DNA for the CDR3: TGCGCCAGCAGCCAAGAGTCAGGGGGCCTTAATTCACCCCTCCACTTT. Translation: CASSQESGGLNSPLHF.

This clone came up many times. Sequence at one end of the junction differs from germline and may be a read error. The chain couples TRBV7-2 to TRBJ2-7; 9 nucleotides match TRBD2. Germline CDR1 and CDR2: SGHTA and FQGNSA. CDR3 length equals 13 residues. The CDR3 here is CASSFRPSGIVSF. CDR3 DNA sequence: TGTGCCAGCAGCTTCCGTCCTAGCGGGATTGTTTCCTTC. The entire variable domain, with the rest obtained from reference TRBV7-2 and TRBJ2-7, is as follows: GAGVSQSPSNKVTEKGKDVELRCDPISGHTALYWYRQSLGQGLEFLIYFQGNSAPDKSGLPSDRFSAERTGGSVSTLTIQRTQQEDSAVYLCASSFRPSGIVSFGPGTRLTVT.

The rearrangement joins TRBV30 to TRBJ2-7; D uncertain. The CDR3 is 13 amino acids. CDR1 and CDR2 (germline): GTSNPN, SVGIG (reference sequence). V lost 0 bases, J lost 7 bases, and 13 bases lay in between. Here the CDR3 reads CAWSVGSPSEQYF. CDR3 bases: TGTGCCTGGAGTGTAGGCTCGCCCTCGGAGCAGTACTTC.

In this sample, this clone turned up many times. V is TRBV4-2 and J is TRBJ2-7; the match to TRBD1 covers 12 bases. Losses at the gene ends were 5 bases for V and 0 bases for J; bases not matched to a gene: 11. Germline CDR1 reads LGHNA; CDR2 reads YNFKEQ. This CDR3 is 18 amino acids long. CDR3 sequence reads: CASSGTGTGGGSSYEQYF. CDR3 DNA sequence: TGTGCCAGCAGCGGAACCGGGACAGGGGGCGGCAGCTCCTACGAGCAGTACTTC.

This clone was seen many times. The rearrangement links TRBV2 to TRBJ2-2; D gene uncertain. Between the trimmed V and J ends, which lost 0 bases and 3 bases, there was a span of 5 bases. The CDR3 is 14 residues long. The germline V gene encodes CDR1 SNHLY and CDR2 FYNNEI. The CDR3 DNA reads as TGTGCCAGCAGTGAAGCTAAACACACCGGGGAGCTGTTTTTT. The encoded protein is CASSEAKHTGELFF.

This clone was detected many times. Other DNA sequences in this specimen translate into the identical CDR3. The chain is built from TRBV5-4 and TRBJ2-1, with D perhaps given as TRBD1 or TRBD2 (6 bases each). Per germline, CDR1 SGHNT and CDR2 YYREEE (reference sequence). V was trimmed by 0 bases and J by 0 bases, leaving 13 bases between them. The length of the CDR3 is 17 residues. CDR3 sequence: CASSLVGGGGSYNEQFF. As DNA, the CDR3 is TGTGCCAGCAGCTTGGTGGGCGGAGGGGGCTCCTACAATGAGCAGTTCTTC.

The table lists this clone with many counts. The V call is TRBV12-3 or TRBV12-4, the J call TRBJ2-2; tentative D call: TRBD2 (6 bases). Trimming took 5 bases from V and 4 from J, leaving 20 bases between them. The CDR3 loop spans 17 amino acids. CDR3 sequence reads: CASSPGGVAEGTGELFF. CDR3 in DNA: TGTGCCAGCAGTCCGGGCGGGGTAGCGGAGGGCACCGGGGAGCTGTTTTTT.

The table lists this clone with many counts. The rearrangement uses TRBV6-2 or TRBV6-3 and TRBJ1-5; possible D gene TRBD1, 5 bases. Trimming stripped 6 bases from V and 3 bases from J, with 9 bases between. Per the germline V gene, CDR1 is MNHEY and CDR2 is SVGEGT. The CDR3 is 13 residues long. The CDR3 spells CASRDTVNQPQHF. The CDR3 coding sequence is TGTGCCAGCAGGGACACCGTCAATCAGCCCCAGCATTTT.

This clone appeared a few times. This sequence joins TRBV12-3 or TRBV12-4 and TRBJ2-7, with D perhaps matching TRBD1 or TRBD2 (5 bases each). The CDR3 is 14 amino acids. Trimming removed 5 bases at V and 2 bases at J, with 13 bases between. The CDR3 is CASSASSGPYEQYF. CDR3 sequence (DNA): TGTGCCAGCAGTGCCAGTTCGGGGCCCTACGAGCAGTACTTC.

This clone was seen ten or more times. The same CDR3 is also encoded by other DNA sequences in this sample. The rearrangement uses TRBV27 and TRBJ2-5, with TRBD2 identical over 7 bases. This CDR3 has 13 residues. The junction had 10 bases not matched to a gene; V was cut back by 6 bases and J by 9 bases. In germline, CDR1 is MNHEY, CDR2 SMNVEV (reference sequence). The CDR3 loop reads CASSPAPSGAQYF. The CDR3 DNA is TGTGCCAGCAGCCCTGCACCGAGCGGGGCCCAGTACTTC.

This clone was seen repeatedly, ten times or more. The chain joins TRBV30 to TRBJ1-4; D is unclear. CDR1 and CDR2 (germline): GTSNPN, SVGIG (reference sequence). Trimming took off 2 bases at V and 5 bases at J, with 12 bases between the two ends. The CDR3 runs to 14 residues. For the CDR3, the DNA is TGTGCCTGGAGTTATACCGGACTAAATGAAAAACTGTTTTTT. Protein sequence: CAWSYTGLNEKLFF.

The table lists this clone with many counts. The V and J genes are TRBV5-4 and TRBJ2-3; 12 bases fit TRBD2. CDR3 length: 18 amino acids. The V segment lost 0 bases and the J segment 2 bases; nucleotides outside the gene matches: 7. CDR1 SGHNT and CDR2 YYREEE come from the germline V gene (reference sequence). The CDR3 here is CASSLALAGGGFTDTQYF. CDR3 nucleotide sequence: TGTGCCAGCAGCTTGGCTCTAGCGGGAGGGGGCTTCACAGATACGCAGTATTTT.

This clone was counted only a few times. A much larger clone lies one base from this, so it may be a read error. The chain carries TRBV3-1 and TRBJ1-5; perhaps TRBD1 as D (5 bases). CDR3 length: 14 residues. V shed 4 bases and J shed 4 bases, with 11 bases lying between them. Per germline, CDR1 LGHDT and CDR2 YNNKEL (reference sequence). CDR3 in DNA: TGTGCCAGCAGCCCGGCAGGGAGGAATCAGCCCCAGCATTTT. It yields the protein CASSPAGRNQPQHF.

On this clone itself: One junction end disagrees with the germline gene, perhaps due to a read error. The CDR3 sequence: CASSLETEDTPYGYAF. As DNA, the CDR3 is TGTGCCAGCAGCTTAGAGACAGAAGATACCCCCTATGGCTACGCCTTC. The chain couples TRBV11-3 to TRBJ1-2, with D tentatively TRBD1 (5 bases). Germline V gene sequence: CDR1 SGHNT, CDR2 YENEEA. This CDR3 comprises 16 residues.